This T cell receptor beta chain was sequenced in a study of shared clonotypes between healthy human individuals. Study-level results: As a rule, naive subsets had a larger estimated richness than memory subsets.

Trimming stripped 3 bases from V and 5 bases from J, with 14 bases between. Germline lookup yields CDR1 SGHRS and CDR2 YFSETQ. The CDR3 runs to 14 residues. About this clone itself: What it binds is not known.

This table comes from immunoSEQ multiplex PCR, and its TCRdb copy is limited to in-frame clones, with some not included. This repertoire shows about 1.5 million clones, around 98% found once; its top ten account for approximately 0.45%. The sample taken for sequencing was naive CD4+ T cells sorted from blood. The subset is: CD45RA+ positively selected. The sequence derives from a man aged 25-45 years in good health. This chain uses TRBV5-1 with TRBJ2-5; a possible D gene is TRBD1 (6 bases). CDR3 region: CASSSRTVGETQYF. CDR3 DNA: TGCGCCAGCAGCTCCAGGACAGTGGGGGAGACCCAGTACTTC. Variable domain in full (rest from reference TRBV5-1 and TRBJ2-5): KAGVTQTPRYLIKTRGQQVTLSCSPISGHRSVSWYQQTPGQGLQFLFEYFSETQRNKGNFPGRFSGRQFSNSRSEMNVSTLELGDSALYLCASSSRTVGETQYFGPGTRLLVL.